In this sample, the clone carrying this T cell receptor (beta chain) turned up many times. What it binds is unknown. This entry is derived from a study of CD8+CD57+ T cells in acquired aplastic anemia. Study-wide results and caveats: Around 30 sequences, all CD8+ CDR3, were shared between patients and controls.

The template for TCR beta VDJ and CDR3 sequence profiling was genomic DNA. TCRdb called the reads again in MiXCR, with one record for every CDR3 protein. The table has around 430,000 distinct CDR3 sequences, approximately 32% seen once. This CDR3 is 14 amino acids long. V lost 3 bases to trimming and J lost 5 bases, with 11 bases between them. Germline V gene sequence: CDR1 SNHLY, CDR2 FYNNEI. All patients picked for sequencing had shown, by flow cytometry, an expansion of CD8+CD57+ cells. Among the patients, none had received any therapy at the time of blood sampling. The chain uses TRBV2 and TRBJ2-1; D is possibly TRBD1 (6 bases). The sequenced sample consisted of sorted CD4+, CD8+, or CD8+CD57+ T cells (not recorded which) from PBMCs. This receptor was identified in a human donor with aplastic anemia. The CDR3 nucleotides are TGTGCCAGCAGTGAGTGGACAGCAAACAATGAGCAGTTCTTC. This encodes CASSEWTANNEQFF.